Shown below are 5 T cell receptor beta chains from a single sample sequenced in a study of cytomegalovirus exposure and HLA in healthy donors. PCR employed 60 Vbeta and 13 Jbeta primers. Profiling relied on immunoSEQ multiplex PCR, and the TCRdb table lists in-frame clones only, not all of them. This table holds about 32,000 clones. The material sequenced was PBMCs. These TCRs come from a female donor in good health and CMV-seronegative.

This rearrangement joins TRBV2 to TRBJ2-6, with D maybe TRBD1 (5 bases). V lost 7 bases, J lost 0 bases, and 16 bases lay in between. CDR1 SNHLY and CDR2 FYNNEI come from the germline V gene. The CDR3 has 17 residues. CDR3 loop: CASIRQLLSSGANVLTF. Written as DNA, the CDR3 is TGTGCCAGCATTCGACAGCTACTAAGCTCTGGGGCCAACGTCCTGACTTTC.

The rearrangement uses TRBV2 and TRBJ1-1, with D unclear. The CDR3 is 15 amino acids. V dropped 0 bases and J dropped 6 bases, with 14 bases sitting between them. Germline V gene lookup returns CDR1 SNHLY and CDR2 FYNNEI. The CDR3 DNA reads as TGTGCCAGCAGTGAAGCGCTTTCGGGGAGGGCTGAAGCTTTCTTT. Protein: CASSEALSGRAEAFF.

V and J are TRBV11-2 and TRBJ1-1; D gene ambiguous. V gave up 4 bases and J gave up 3 bases, with 9 bases separating them. The CDR3 is made up of 13 amino acids. Germline lookup yields CDR1 SGHAT and CDR2 FQNNGV. CDR3 sequence (DNA): TGTGCCAGCAGCTCAGGATTGGACACTGAAGCTTTCTTT. Translation gives CASSSGLDTEAFF.

The chain combines TRBV6-5 with TRBJ2-5; D perhaps matches TRBD2 (6 bases). CDR3 size: 15 residues. Germline V lookup: CDR1 MNHEY, CDR2 SVGAGI. The germline V and J ends were trimmed by 6 bases and 5 bases, with 19 bases remaining between them. The CDR3 DNA reads as TGTGCCAGCAGCCAAAGCGCTAGCGCGGGGGAGACCCAGTACTTC. It translates to CASSQSASAGETQYF.

On this clone itself: Other DNA variants within this sample encode the same CDR3. The genes are TRBV6-1 and TRBJ2-4, with no clear D. Per germline, CDR1 MNHNS and CDR2 SASEGT. This CDR3 comprises 14 residues. Trimming pared 6 bases from V and 0 bases from J, leaving 9 bases between. The CDR3 DNA reads as TGTGCCAGCAGCGCCGGTCTAGCCAAAAACATTCAGTACTTC. Translation: CASSAGLAKNIQYF.